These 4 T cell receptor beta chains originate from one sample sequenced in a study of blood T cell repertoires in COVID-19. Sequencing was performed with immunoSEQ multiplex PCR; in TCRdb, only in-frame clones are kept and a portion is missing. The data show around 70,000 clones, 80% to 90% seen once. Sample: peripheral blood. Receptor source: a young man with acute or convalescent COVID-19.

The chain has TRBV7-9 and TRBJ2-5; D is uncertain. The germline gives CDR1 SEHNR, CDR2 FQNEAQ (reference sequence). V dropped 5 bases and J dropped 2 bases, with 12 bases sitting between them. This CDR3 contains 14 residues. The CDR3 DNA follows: TGTGCCAGCAGCCCAGGTATGCAGCAAGAGACCCAGTACTTC. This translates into CASSPGMQQETQYF. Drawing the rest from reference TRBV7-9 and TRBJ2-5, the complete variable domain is DTGVSQNPRHKITKRGQNVTFRCDPISEHNRLYWYRQTLGQGPEFLTYFQNEAQLEKSRLLSDRFSAERPKGSFSTLEIQRTEQGDSAMYLCASSPGMQQETQYFGPGTRLLVL.

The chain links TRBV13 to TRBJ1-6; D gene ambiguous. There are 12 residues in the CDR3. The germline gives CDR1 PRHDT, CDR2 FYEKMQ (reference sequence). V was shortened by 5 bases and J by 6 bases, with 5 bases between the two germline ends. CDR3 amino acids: CASSPRNSPLHF. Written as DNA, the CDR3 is TGTGCCAGCAGCCCCCGTAATTCACCCCTCCACTTT.

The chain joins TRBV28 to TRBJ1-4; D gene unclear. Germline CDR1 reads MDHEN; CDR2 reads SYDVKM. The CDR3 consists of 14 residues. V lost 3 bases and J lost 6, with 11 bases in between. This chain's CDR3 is CASSLRGVDEKLFF. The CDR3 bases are TGTGCCAGCAGTTTGCGGGGTGTTGATGAAAAACTGTTTTTT.

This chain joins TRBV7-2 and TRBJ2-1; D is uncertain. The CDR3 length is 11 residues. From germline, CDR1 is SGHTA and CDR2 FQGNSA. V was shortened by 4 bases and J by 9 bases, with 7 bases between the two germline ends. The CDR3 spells CASSSYGEQFF. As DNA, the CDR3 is TGTGCCAGCAGCTCTTACGGTGAGCAGTTCTTC.